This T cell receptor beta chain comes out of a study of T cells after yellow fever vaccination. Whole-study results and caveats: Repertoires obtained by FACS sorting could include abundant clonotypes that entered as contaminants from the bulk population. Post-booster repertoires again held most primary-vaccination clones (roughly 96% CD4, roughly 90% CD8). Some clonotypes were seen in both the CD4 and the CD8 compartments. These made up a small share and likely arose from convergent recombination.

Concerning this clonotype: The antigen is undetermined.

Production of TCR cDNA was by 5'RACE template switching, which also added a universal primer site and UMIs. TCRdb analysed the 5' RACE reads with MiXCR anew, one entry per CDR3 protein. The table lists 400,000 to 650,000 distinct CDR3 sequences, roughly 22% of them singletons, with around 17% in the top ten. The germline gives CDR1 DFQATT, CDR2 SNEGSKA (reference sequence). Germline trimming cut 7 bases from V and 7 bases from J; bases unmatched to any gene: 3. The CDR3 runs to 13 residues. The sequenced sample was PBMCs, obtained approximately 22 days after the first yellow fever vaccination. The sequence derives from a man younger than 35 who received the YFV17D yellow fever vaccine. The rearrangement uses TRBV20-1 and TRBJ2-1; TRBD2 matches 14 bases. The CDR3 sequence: CSGWTSGRNEQFF. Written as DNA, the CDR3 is TGCAGTGGTTGGACTAGCGGGAGGAATGAGCAGTTCTTC.